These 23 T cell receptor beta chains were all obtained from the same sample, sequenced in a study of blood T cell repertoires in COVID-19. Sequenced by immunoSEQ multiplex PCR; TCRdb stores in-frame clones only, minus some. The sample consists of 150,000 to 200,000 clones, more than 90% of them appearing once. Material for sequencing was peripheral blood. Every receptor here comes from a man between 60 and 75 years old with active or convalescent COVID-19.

The CDR3 spells CASSDRGNQPQHF. CDR3 nucleotides: TGTGCCAGCAGCGACAGGGGCAATCAGCCCCAGCATTTT. This sequence joins TRBV6-6 and TRBJ1-5; 7 bases line up with TRBD1. The CDR3 consists of 13 residues. With V trimmed by 6 bases and J by 2 bases, 1 base remained unmatched. Per the germline V gene, CDR1 is MNHNY and CDR2 is SVGAGI (reference sequence).

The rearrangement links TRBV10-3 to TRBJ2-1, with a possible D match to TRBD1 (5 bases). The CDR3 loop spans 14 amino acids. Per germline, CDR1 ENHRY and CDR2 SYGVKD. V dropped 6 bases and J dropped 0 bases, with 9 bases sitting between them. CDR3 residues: CAISFRDSYNEQFF. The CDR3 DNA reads TGTGCCATCAGCTTCAGGGACTCCTACAATGAGCAGTTCTTC.

CDR3 sequence reads: CASSPQDRGRGTQYF. The DNA of the CDR3 is TGTGCCAGCAGCCCCCAGGACAGGGGGCGCGGGACCCAGTACTTC. This sequence joins TRBV7-9 and TRBJ2-5; 11 bases align to TRBD1. V lost 5 bases and J lost 7; bases outside the gene matches: 9. There are 15 residues in the CDR3. Germline V gene data show CDR1 as SEHNR and CDR2 as FQNEAQ (reference sequence). Variable domain in full (rest from reference TRBV7-9 and TRBJ2-5): DTGVSQNPRHKITKRGQNVTFRCDPISEHNRLYWYRQTLGQGPEFLTYFQNEAQLEKSRLLSDRFSAERPKGSFSTLEIQRTEQGDSAMYLCASSPQDRGRGTQYFGPGTRLLVL.

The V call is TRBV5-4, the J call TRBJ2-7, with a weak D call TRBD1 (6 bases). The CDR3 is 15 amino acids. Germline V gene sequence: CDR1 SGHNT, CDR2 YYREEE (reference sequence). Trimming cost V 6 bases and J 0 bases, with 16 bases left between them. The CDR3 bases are TGTGCCAGCAAAAAAGGGACGGACAGCTCCTACGAGCAGTACTTC. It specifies CASKKGTDSSYEQYF.

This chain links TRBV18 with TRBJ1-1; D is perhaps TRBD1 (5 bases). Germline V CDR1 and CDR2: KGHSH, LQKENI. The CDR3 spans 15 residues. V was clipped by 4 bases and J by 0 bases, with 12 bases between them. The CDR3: CASSQGAYMNTEAFF. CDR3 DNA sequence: TGTGCCAGCTCACAAGGGGCCTACATGAACACTGAAGCTTTCTTT.

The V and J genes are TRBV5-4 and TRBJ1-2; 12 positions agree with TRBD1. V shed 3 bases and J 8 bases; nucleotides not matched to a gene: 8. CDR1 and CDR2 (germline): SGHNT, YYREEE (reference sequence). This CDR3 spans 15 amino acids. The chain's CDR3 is CASSSDRDRGHGYTF. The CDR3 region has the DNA TGTGCCAGCAGCTCTGACCGGGACAGGGGGCACGGCTACACCTTC.

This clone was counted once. The CDR3 reads CASSRGTRYGYTF. The CDR3 region has the DNA TGTGCCAGTTCACGAGGAACTCGGTATGGCTACACCTTC. This chain connects TRBV12-3 or TRBV12-4 to TRBJ1-2, with D uncertain. Trimming shortened V by 9 bases and J by 5 bases, and 16 bases separated the two germline ends. The CDR3 covers 13 residues.

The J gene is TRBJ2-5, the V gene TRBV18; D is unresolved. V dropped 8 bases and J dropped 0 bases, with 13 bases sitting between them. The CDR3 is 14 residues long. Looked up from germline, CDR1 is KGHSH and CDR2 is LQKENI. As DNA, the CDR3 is TGTGCCAGCACCCCGGGTCGATACCAAGAGACCCAGTACTTC. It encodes CASTPGRYQETQYF.

The CDR3 sequence is CASSGDRGAGQPQHF. The CDR3 bases are TGTGCCAGCTCAGGAGACCGGGGGGCAGGACAGCCCCAGCATTTT. The J gene is TRBJ1-5, the V gene TRBV18; a weak D match, TRBD1 (6 bases). The CDR3 spans 15 residues. Per germline, CDR1 KGHSH and CDR2 LQKENI. Deletions cut 5 bases from V and 7 bases from J, with 18 bases between.

CDR3 residues: CASSFNLDDNEQFF. In DNA, the CDR3 is TGTGCCAGCAGCTTTAACCTAGATGACAATGAGCAGTTCTTC. The gene calls are TRBV5-4 and TRBJ2-1; no firm D call. Germline V gene sequence: CDR1 SGHNT, CDR2 YYREEE (reference sequence). The CDR3 is 14 residues long. Trimming cost V 2 bases and J 5 bases, with 11 bases left between them.

The CDR3 protein is CASGWQTGAVGYTF. The CDR3 DNA sequence: TGTGCTAGTGGTTGGCAAACAGGGGCGGTCGGCTACACCTTC. The chain couples TRBV12-5 to TRBJ1-2, with 7 bases aligning to TRBD1. J lost 8 bases, V lost 4 bases, and 10 bases had no gene match. This CDR3 has 14 amino acids. Germline CDR1 reads LGHNT; CDR2 reads FRNRAP.

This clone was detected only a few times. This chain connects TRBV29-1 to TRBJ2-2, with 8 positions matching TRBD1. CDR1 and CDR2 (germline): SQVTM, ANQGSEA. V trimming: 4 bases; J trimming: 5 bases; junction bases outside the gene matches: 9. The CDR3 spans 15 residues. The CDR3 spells CSVGGQGVGTGELFF. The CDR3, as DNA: TGCAGCGTTGGAGGACAGGGAGTCGGTACCGGGGAGCTGTTTTTT.

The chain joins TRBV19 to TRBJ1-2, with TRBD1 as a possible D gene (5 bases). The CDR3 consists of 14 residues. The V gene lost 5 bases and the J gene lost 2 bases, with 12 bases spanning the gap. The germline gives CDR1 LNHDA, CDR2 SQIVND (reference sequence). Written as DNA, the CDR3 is TGTGCCAGTAGTTACTCCGGGGGGAACTATGGCTACACCTTC. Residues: CASSYSGGNYGYTF.

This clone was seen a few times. The CDR3 region is CASSWGTGDNEQFF. CDR3 nucleotides: TGCGCCAGCAGCTGGGGGACAGGAGATAATGAGCAGTTCTTC. The chain links TRBV5-1 to TRBJ2-1, with 8 bases that match TRBD1. Germline CDR1 is SGHRS and CDR2 is YFSETQ. This CDR3 spans 14 amino acids. Trimming removed 3 bases from V and 7 bases from J; junction bases left unmatched: 6.

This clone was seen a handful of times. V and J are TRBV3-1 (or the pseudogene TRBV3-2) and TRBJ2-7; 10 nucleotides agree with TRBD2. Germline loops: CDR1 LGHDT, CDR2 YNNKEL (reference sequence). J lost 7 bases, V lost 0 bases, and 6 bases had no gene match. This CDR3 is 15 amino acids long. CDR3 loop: CASSQDSAGGREQYF. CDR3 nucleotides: TGTGCCAGCAGCCAAGACTCAGCGGGGGGGCGTGAGCAGTACTTC.

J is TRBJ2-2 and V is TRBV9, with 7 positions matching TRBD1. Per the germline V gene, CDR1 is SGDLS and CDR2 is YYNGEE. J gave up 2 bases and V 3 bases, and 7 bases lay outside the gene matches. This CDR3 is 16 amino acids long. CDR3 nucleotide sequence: TGTGCCAGCAGCGCCTGGGACAGAAAAAACACCGGGGAGCTGTTTTTT. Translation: CASSAWDRKNTGELFF.

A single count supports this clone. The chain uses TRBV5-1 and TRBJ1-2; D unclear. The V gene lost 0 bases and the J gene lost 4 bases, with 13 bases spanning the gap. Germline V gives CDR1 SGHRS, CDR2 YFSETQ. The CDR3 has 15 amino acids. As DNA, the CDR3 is TGCGCCAGCAGCTTGGCGGGATCCAGCAGCTATGGCTACACCTTC. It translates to CASSLAGSSSYGYTF.

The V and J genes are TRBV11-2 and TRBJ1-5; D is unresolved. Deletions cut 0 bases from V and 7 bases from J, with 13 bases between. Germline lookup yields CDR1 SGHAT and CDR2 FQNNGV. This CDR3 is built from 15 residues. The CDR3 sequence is CASSLDLEFGQPQHF. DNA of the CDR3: TGTGCCAGCAGCTTAGATCTAGAATTTGGCCAGCCCCAGCATTTT. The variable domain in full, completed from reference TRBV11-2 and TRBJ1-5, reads EAGVAQSPRYKIIEKRQSVAFWCNPISGHATLYWYQQILGQGPKLLIQFQNNGVVDDSQLPKDRFSAERLKGVDSTLKIQPAKLEDSAVYLCASSLDLEFGQPQHFGDGTRLSIL.

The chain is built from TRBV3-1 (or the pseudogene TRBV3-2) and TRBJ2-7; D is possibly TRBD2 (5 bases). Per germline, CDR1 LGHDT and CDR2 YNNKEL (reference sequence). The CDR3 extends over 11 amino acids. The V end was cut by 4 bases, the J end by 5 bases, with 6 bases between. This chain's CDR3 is CASSLANEQYF. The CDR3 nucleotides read TGTGCCAGCAGCCTAGCGAACGAGCAGTACTTC.

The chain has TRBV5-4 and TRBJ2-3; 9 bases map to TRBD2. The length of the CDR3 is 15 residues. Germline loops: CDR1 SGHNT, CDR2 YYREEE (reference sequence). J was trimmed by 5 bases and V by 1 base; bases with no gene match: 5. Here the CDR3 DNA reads TGTGCCAGCAGCTTGTTGGGACTAGCAAAAGATACGCAGTATTTT. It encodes CASSLLGLAKDTQYF.

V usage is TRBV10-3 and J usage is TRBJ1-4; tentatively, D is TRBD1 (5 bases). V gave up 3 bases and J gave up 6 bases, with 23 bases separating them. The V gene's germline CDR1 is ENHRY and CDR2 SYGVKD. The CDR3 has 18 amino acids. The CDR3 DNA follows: TGTGCCATCAGTGACCCAACGGGGGACCTCCTCCCCCATGAAAAACTGTTTTTT. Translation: CAISDPTGDLLPHEKLFF.

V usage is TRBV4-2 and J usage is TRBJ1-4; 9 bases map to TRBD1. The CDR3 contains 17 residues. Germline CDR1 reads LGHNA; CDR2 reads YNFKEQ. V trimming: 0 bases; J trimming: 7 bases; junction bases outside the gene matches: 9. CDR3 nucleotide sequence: TGTGCCAGCAGCCAAGATCCTACCGGGACAGGGTTTGAAAAACTGTTTTTT. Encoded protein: CASSQDPTGTGFEKLFF.

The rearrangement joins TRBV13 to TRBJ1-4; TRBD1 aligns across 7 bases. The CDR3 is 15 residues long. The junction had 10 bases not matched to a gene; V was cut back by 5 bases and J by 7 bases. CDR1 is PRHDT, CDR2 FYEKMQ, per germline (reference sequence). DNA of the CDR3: TGTGCCAGCAGCCCGCGGACAGGAGTAGGTGAAAAACTGTTTTTT. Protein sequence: CASSPRTGVGEKLFF. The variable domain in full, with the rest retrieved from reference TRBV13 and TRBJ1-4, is AAGVIQSPRHLIKEKRETATLKCYPIPRHDTVYWYQQGPGQDPQFLISFYEKMQSDKGSIPDRFSAQQFSDYHSELNMSSLELGDSALYFCASSPRTGVGEKLFFGSGTQLSVL.